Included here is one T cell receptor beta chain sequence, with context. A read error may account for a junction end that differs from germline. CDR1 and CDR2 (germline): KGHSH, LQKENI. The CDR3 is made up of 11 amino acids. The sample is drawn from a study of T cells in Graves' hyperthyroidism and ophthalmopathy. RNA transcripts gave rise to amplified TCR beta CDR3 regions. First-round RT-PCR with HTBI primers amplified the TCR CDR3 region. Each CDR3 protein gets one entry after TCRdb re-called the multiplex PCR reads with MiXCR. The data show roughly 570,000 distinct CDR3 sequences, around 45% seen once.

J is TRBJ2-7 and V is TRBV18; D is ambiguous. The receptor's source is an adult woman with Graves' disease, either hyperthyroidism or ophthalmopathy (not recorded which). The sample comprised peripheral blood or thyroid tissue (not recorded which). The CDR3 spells CASSRSGSPNF. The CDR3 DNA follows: TGTGCCAGCTCACGGTCCGGCAGTCCGAACTTC. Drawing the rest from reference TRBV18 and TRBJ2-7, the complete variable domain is NAGVMQNPRHLVRRRGQEARLRCSPMKGHSHVYWYRQLPEEGLKFMVYLQKENIIDESGMPKERFSAEFPKEGPSILRIQQVVRGDSAAYFCASSRSGSPNFGPGTRLTVT.